The T cell receptor (beta chain) described here comes from a study of blood T cell repertoires in COVID-19. Assay: immunoSEQ multiplex PCR; the TCRdb copy retains only in-frame clones and omits some. This table holds about 270,000 clones, roughly 86% found once. J was trimmed by 4 bases and V by 1 base; bases with no gene match: 9. The length of the CDR3 is 16 residues. Germline CDR1 is SEHNR and CDR2 is FQNEAQ (reference sequence). Sequencing input: peripheral blood. This sequence was found in a man aged 35 to 55 with active or convalescent COVID-19. The genes are TRBV7-9 and TRBJ2-5; 7 bases map to TRBD2. The CDR3 region is CASSLDRTGGRETQYF. CDR3 nucleotide sequence: TGTGCCAGCAGCTTAGACAGGACGGGGGGAAGAGAGACCCAGTACTTC.